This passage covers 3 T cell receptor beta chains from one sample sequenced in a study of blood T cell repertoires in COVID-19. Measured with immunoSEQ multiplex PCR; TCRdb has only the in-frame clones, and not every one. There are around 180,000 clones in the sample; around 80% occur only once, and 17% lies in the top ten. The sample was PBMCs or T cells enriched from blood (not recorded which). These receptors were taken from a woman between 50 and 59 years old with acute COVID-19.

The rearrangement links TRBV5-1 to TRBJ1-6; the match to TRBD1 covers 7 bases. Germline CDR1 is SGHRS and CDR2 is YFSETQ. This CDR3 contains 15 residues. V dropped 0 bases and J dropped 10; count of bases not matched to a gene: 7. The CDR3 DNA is TGCGCCAGCAGCTTGGGACAGGGTCAGCGGTCACCCCTCCACTTT. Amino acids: CASSLGQGQRSPLHF.

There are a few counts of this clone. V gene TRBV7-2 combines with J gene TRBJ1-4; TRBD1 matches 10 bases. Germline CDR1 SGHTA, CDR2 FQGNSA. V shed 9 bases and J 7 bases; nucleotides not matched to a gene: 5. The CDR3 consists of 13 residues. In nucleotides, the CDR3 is TGTGCCAGTGTCCGGGACAGGGGTGAAAAACTGTTTTTT. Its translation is CASVRDRGEKLFF.

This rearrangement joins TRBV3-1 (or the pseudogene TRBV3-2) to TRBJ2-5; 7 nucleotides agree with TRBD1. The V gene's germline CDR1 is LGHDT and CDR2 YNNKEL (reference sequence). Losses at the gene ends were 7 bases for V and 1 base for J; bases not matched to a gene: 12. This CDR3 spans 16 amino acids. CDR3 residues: CASTRGTGAFQETQYF. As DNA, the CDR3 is TGTGCCAGCACCAGGGGCACAGGGGCTTTCCAAGAGACCCAGTACTTC.